This T cell receptor beta chain was retrieved from a study of blood T cell repertoires in COVID-19. Study as a whole: Researchers got acute and convalescent COVID-19 samples from the United States, Italy and Spain.

TCRdb's table, derived via immunoSEQ multiplex PCR, lists solely in-frame clones and lacks some. The sample carries about 36,000 clones, around 81% recorded once. The CDR3 consists of 14 residues. The TCR originated in a man aged 45-65 years with active COVID-19. Sequencing was carried out using peripheral blood. The J gene is TRBJ1-2, the V gene TRBV21-1; the D call in the table, TRBD1, was not verified against the DNA. TRBV21-1 represents a pseudogene. The CDR3 DNA sequence: TGTGCCAGCAGCACCTACCGGGACAAAGGATGCTACACCTTC. Translation gives CASSTYRDKGCYTF.